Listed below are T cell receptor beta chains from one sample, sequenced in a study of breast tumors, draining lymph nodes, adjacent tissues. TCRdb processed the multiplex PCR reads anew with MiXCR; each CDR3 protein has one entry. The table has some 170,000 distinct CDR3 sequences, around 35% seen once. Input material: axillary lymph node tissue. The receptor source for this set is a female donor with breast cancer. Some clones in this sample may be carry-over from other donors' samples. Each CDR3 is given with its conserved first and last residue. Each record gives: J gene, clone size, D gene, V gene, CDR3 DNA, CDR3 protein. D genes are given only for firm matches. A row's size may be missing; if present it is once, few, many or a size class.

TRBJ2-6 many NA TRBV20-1 TGCAGTGCTCGACGACAGCTCTCTGGGGCCAACGTCCTGACTTTC CSARRQLSGANVLTF
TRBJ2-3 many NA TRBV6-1 TGTGCCAGCAACAGGGTCACAGATACGCAGTATTTT CASNRVTDTQYF
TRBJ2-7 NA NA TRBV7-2 TGTGCCAGCAGCTTCTACAATGAGCAGTACTTC CASSFYNEQYF
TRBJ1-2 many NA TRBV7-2 TGTGCCAGCAGCTTTGCAGGGAAGATTTTCTATGGCTACCCCTTC CASSFAGKIFYGYPF
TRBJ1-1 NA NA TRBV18 TGTGCCAGCTCACCCACGACAGGGAACACTGAAGCTTTCTTT CASSPTTGNTEAFF
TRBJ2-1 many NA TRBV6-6 TGTGCCAGCAGCCAACACCCAGCGCCCTCCTACAATGAGCAGTTCTTC CASSQHPAPSYNEQFF
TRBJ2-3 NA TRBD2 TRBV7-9 TGTGCCGGCAGCTTCATAGCGGGAGGAACAGATACGCAGTGTTTT CAGSFIAGGTDTQCF
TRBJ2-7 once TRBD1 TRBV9 TGTGCCAGCAGCGGGAGACAGGGACGCCCCCGGATGCAGTACTTC CASSGRQGRPRMQYF
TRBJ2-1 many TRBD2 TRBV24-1 TGTGCCACCAGTGATCGACTCGGGGGGGAGATAAATGAGCAGTTCTTC CATSDRLGGEINEQFF
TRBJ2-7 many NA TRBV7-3 TGTGCCCTATGGTCGGGCTCCTACGAGCAGTACTTC CALWSGSYEQYF
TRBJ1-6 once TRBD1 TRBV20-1 TGCAGTGTCCAGACAGGGGGCGGCTATAATTCACCCCTCCACTTT CSVQTGGGYNSPLHF
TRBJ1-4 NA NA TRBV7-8 TGTGCCAGCAGCTTGACGCCCGGGGGGCAGGGCGAAAAACTGTTTTTT CASSLTPGGQGEKLFF
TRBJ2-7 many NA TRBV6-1 TGTGCCAGCAGTGGGACCTACGACGGAGCCTACGAGCAGTACTTC CASSGTYDGAYEQYF
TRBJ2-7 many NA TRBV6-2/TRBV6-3 TGTGCCAGCAGCCCCAATCCATTTGGGGAGCAGTACTTC CASSPNPFGEQYF
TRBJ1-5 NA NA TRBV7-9 TGTGCCAGCAGCTCGTCAGGGCAGCCCCAGCATTTT CASSSSGQPQHF
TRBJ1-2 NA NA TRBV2 TGTGCCAGCAGCGTTAGCGGGGTGGTCTATGGCTACACCTTC CASSVSGVVYGYTF
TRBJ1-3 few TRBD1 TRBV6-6 TGTGCCAGCAGTTTACAGGGGGCCCGTAACACCATATATTTT CASSLQGARNTIYF
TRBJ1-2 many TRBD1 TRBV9 TGTGCCAGCAGCGGGGGACAGGTAACCTTC CASSGGQVTF
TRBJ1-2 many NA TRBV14 TGTGCCAGCAGCCCCGGACAGAAGGGCTACACCTTC CASSPGQKGYTF
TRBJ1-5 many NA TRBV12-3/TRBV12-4 TGTGCCAGCAGTTTAGGTCTGGGTGGGGGCAATCAGCCCCAGCATTTT CASSLGLGGGNQPQHF
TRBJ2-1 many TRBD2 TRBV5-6 TGTGCCAGCAGCCCGTCCCTAGCGGGGGGCTCCTTCTACTACAATGAGCAGTTCTTC CASSPSLAGGSFYYNEQFF
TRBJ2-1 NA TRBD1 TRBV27 TGTGCCACCACGGGACAGGGTGGCAATGAGCAGTTCTTC CATTGQGGNEQFF
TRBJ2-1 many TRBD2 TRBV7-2 TGTGCCAGCAGCGTTAGCGGGGGGGTAATAACGGGGCAGTTCTTC CASSVSGGVITGQFF
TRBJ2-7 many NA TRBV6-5 TGTGCCAGCAGTCACTCGTATTTCGGGAACTACGAGCAGTACTTC CASSHSYFGNYEQYF
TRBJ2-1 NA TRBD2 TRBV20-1 TGCAGTGCAGACTCCGGGACTAGCGGGAGTGGGCGGTTCTTC CSADSGTSGSGRFF
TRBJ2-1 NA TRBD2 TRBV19 TGTGCCAGTAGTATTAAAGGGGCGCTCGGGGGGAATGAGCAGCTCTTC CASSIKGALGGNEQLF
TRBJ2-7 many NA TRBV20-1 TGCAGTGCTCCGGACGGAAGGACCTACGAGCAGTACTTC CSAPDGRTYEQYF
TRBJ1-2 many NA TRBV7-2 TGTGCCAGCAGCTTAGAAGGGACAAAGAGCTATGGCTACCCCTTC CASSLEGTKSYGYPF
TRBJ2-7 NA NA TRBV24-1 TGTGCCACCAGTGAGGGTAGAATTAACTACGAGCAGTACTTC CATSEGRINYEQYF
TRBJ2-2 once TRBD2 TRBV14 TGTGCCAGCAGCCGAGCGGGGTCTGGAAACACCGGGGAGCTGTTTTTT CASSRAGSGNTGELFF
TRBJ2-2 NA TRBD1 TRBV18 TGTGCCAGCTCACCGGGACAGGGAGCCGGGGAGCTGTTTTTT CASSPGQGAGELFF
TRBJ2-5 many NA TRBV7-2 TGTGCCAGCAGCTTAGGCCCGGTCCAAGAGACCCAGTACTTC CASSLGPVQETQYF
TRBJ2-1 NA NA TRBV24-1 TGTGCCACCAGCAACCTTCAGGGTTCCTACAATGAGCAGTTCTTC CATSNLQGSYNEQFF
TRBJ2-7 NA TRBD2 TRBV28 TGTGCCAGCACCACCGTCGGACTAGCGGGGTCCTACGAGCAGTACTTC CASTTVGLAGSYEQYF
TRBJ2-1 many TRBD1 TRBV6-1 TGTGCCAGCAGCTGGGACAGGGGTACTGAGCAGTTCTTC CASSWDRGTEQFF
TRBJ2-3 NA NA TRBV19 TGTGCCAGTAGCCTGTCTTTTGTGGGGGTCACAGATACGCAGTATTTT CASSLSFVGVTDTQYF
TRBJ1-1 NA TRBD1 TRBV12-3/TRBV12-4 TGTGCCAGCGGACACAGGGGCAGGGGCACTGAAGCTTTCTTT CASGHRGRGTEAFF
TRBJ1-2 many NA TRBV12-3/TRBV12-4 TGTGCCAGCAGTTCACTGGGGGTAGCCGGCTATGGCTACACCTTC CASSSLGVAGYGYTF
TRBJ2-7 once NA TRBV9 TGTGCCAGCAGCGAGGTTATCCACGAGCAGTACTTC CASSEVIHEQYF
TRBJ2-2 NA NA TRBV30 TGTGCCTGGAGTGAAGGCACGGCCCCGAACACCGGGGAGCTGTTTTTT CAWSEGTAPNTGELFF
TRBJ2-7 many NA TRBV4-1 TGCGCCAGCAGCCAGAGGGGTAGGGTCGGCGAGCAGTACTTC CASSQRGRVGEQYF
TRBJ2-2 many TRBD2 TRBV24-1 TGTGCCACCATGAGCAGGACTAGCGATTTCGGGGAGCTGTTTTTT CATMSRTSDFGELFF
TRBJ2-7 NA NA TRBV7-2 TGTGCCAGCAGCTCCCCCACCACGTCCTACGAGCAGTACTTC CASSSPTTSYEQYF
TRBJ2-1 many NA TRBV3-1 TGTGCCAGCAGCCAAGCTGGGTCGGAGCAGTTCTTC CASSQAGSEQFF
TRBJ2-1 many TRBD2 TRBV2 TGTGCCAGCACAGGACTAGCGGGGCCTCGGCAGTTCTTC CASTGLAGPRQFF
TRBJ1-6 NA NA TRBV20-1 TGCAGTGCTAGACTACCGGGACGCAACAGCTGGGGTTCACCCCTCCACTTT CSARLPGRNSWGSPLHF
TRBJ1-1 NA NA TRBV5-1 TGCGCCAGCCTGGGACTTGGGAACACTGAAGCTTTCTTT CASLGLGNTEAFF
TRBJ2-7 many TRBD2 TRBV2 TGTGCAGGGCGCGGGGGGCACTACGGGCAGTACTTC CAGRGGHYGQYF
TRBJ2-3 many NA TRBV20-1 TGCAGTGCTAGAGACCCCCAAGGCCTCATAGCAGATACGCAGTATTTT CSARDPQGLIADTQYF